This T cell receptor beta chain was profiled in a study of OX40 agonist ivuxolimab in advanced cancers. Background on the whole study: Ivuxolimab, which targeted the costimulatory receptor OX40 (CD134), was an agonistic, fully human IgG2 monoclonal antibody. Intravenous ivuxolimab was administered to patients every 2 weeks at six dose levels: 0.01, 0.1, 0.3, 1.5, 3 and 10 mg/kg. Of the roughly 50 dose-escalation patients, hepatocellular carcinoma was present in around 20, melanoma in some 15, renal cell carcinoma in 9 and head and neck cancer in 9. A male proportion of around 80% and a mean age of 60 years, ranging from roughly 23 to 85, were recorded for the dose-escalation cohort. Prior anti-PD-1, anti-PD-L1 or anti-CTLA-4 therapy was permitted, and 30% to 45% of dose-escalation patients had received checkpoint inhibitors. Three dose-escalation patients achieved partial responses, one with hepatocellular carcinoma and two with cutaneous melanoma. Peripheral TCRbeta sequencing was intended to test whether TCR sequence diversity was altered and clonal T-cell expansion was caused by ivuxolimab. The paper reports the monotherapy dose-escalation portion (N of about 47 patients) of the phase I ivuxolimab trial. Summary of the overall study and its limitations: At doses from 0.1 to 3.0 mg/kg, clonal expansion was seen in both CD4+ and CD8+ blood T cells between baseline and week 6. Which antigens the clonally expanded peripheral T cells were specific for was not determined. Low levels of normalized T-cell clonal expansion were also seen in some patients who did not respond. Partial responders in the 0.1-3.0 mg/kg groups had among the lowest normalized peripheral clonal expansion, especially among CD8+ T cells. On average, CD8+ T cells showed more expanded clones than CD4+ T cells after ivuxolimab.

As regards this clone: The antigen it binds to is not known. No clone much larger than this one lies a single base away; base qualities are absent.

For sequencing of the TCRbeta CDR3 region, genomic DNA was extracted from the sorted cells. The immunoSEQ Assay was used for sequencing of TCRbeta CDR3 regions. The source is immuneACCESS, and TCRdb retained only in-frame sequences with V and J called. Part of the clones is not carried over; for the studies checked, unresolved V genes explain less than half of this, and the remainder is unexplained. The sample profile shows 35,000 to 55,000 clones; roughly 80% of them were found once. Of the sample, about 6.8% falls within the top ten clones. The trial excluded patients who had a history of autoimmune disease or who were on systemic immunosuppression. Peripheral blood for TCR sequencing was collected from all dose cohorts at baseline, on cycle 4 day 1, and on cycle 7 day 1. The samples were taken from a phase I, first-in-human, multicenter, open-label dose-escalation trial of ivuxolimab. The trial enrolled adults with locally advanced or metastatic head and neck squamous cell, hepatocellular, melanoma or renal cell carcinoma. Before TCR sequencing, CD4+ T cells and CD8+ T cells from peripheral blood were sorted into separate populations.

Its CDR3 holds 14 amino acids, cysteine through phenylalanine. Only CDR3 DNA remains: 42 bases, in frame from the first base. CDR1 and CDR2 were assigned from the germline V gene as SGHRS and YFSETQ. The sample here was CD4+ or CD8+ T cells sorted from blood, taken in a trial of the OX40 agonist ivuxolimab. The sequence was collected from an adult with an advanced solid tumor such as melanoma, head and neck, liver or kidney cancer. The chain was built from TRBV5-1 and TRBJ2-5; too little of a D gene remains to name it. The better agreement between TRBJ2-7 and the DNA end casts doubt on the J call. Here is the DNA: TGCGCCAGCAGCTTAGCACTCTCGACCTACGAGCAGTACTTC. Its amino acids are CASSLALSTYEQYF.